This entry is about one T cell receptor (beta chain). CDR1 and CDR2 (germline): LNHDA, SQIVND (reference sequence). The CDR3 runs to 17 residues. V trimming: 8 bases; J trimming: 0 bases; junction bases outside the gene matches: 13. The sample comes from a study of cytomegalovirus exposure and HLA in healthy donors. The PCR made use of 60 Vbeta and 13 Jbeta primers. Here immunoSEQ multiplex PCR was the method, and the copy in TCRdb shows in-frame clones only, minus some. The repertoire holds around 140,000 clones, with 78% as singletons. The specimen sequenced was PBMCs. The chain employs TRBV19 and TRBJ2-4; 7 bases line up with TRBD2. The receptor was derived from a female donor in good health and CMV-seronegative. The CDR3 DNA follows: TGTGCCAGTGGGGAGGGTGGATCCCTGGGAGCCAAAAACATTCAGTACTTC. Protein sequence: CASGEGGSLGAKNIQYF.